The TCR beta chain described here comes from a study of shared clonotypes between healthy human individuals. About the research overall: Researchers drew samples from a couple of women and a few men aged 18 to 49.

The CDR3 runs 15 residues. CDR1 is MNHNS and CDR2 is SASEGT in the germline V gene. V was pared by 6 bases and J by 6 bases, with 12 bases of the junction left unmatched. The table came from immunoSEQ multiplex PCR; TCRdb's copy has only in-frame clones and leaves some out. The sample includes under 2.5 million clones, around 90% of them seen just once. The sequenced sample consisted of naive CD4+ T cells from PBMCs. Stated subset: CD45RA+ positively selected. The chain links TRBV6-1 to TRBJ1-2; 8 nucleotides match TRBD1. The receptor was derived from a man between 18 and 35 years old in good health. Some clones in this sample may be carry-over from other donors' samples. CDR3 bases: TGTGCCAGCAGAGCCAGGGGGCGCGAGTCCGATGGCTACACCTTC. Translation: CASRARGRESDGYTF.